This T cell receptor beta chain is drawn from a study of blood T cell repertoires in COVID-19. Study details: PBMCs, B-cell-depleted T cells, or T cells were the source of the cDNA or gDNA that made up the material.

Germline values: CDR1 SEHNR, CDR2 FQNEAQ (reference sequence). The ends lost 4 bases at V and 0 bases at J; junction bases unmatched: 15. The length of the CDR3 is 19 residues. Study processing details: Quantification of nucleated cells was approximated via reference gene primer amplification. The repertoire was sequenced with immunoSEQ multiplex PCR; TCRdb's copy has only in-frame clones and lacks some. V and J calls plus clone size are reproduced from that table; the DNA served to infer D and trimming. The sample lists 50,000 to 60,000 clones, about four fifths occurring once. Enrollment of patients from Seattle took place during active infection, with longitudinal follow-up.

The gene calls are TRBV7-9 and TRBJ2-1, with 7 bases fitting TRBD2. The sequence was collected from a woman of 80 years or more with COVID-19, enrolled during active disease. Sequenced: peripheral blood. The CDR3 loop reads CASSSKRDYRLSSYNEQFF. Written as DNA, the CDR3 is TGTGCCAGCAGCTCCAAACGGGACTACCGACTAAGCTCCTACAATGAGCAGTTCTTC.